This TCR beta chain was observed in a study of shared clonotypes between healthy human individuals. The germline V gene has CDR1 MNHEY and CDR2 SMNVEV (reference sequence). V lost 1 base and J 7 bases, leaving 11 bases between the germline ends. There are 15 residues in the CDR3. Libraries were prepared by immunoSEQ multiplex PCR; TCRdb keeps only in-frame clonotypes and omits some of them. The repertoire holds just over 2,000,000 clones, with just under 95% as singletons. The naive CD8 fraction comprised CD45RO-negative cells positively selected for CCR7 and excluded terminally differentiated effector memory CD45RA+ cells.

The source material was naive CD8+ T cells sorted from blood. The gene calls are TRBV27 and TRBJ1-6, with D perhaps matching TRBD1 (5 bases). This sequence was found in a man between 18 and 29 years old in good health. CDR3 residues: CASSLYPGTNSPLHF. CDR3 in DNA: TGTGCCAGCAGTTTATATCCAGGGACGAATTCACCCCTCCACTTT.